What follows is one TCR beta chain and its context. The sample originates from a study of blood T cell repertoires in COVID-19. Study at large: The samples span acute and convalescent COVID-19 from the United States, Italy and Spain. T cells, B-cell-depleted T cells, or PBMCs supplied cDNA or gDNA.

Germline trimming cut 3 bases from V and 2 bases from J; bases unmatched to any gene: 3. Germline CDR1 SGDLS, CDR2 YYNGEE. The CDR3 is 14 residues long. As processed by the authors: Amplification of reference gene primers provided the estimated nucleated cell counts. Data came from immunoSEQ multiplex PCR; TCRdb stores just in-frame clones and leaves some out. For V, J and clone size, that table is used; D and trimming come from the DNA. This repertoire shows about 49,000 clones, 81% found once; its top ten account for about a fifth. The specimen was peripheral blood. This receptor was obtained from a woman at least 80 years old with COVID-19, enrolled during active disease. The rearrangement joins TRBV9 to TRBJ2-7, with TRBD1 matching over 9 bases. Written as DNA, the CDR3 is TGTGCCAGCAGCGCCGGGACAGGGCCCTACGAGCAGTACTTC. Protein product: CASSAGTGPYEQYF.